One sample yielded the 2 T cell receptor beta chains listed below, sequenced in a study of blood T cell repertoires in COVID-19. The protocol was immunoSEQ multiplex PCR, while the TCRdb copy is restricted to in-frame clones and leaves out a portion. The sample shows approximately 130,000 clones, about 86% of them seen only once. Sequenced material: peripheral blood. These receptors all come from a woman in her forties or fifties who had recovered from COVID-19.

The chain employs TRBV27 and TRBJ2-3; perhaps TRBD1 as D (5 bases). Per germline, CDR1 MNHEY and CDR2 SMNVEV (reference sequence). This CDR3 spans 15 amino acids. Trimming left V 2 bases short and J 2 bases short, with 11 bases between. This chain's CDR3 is CASSLKGPFTDTQYF. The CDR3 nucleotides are TGTGCCAGCAGTTTAAAGGGGCCCTTCACAGATACGCAGTATTTT.

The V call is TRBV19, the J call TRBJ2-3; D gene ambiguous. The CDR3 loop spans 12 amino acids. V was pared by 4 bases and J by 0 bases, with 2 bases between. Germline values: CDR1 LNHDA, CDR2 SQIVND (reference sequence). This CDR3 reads CASSTSTDTQYF. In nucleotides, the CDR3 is TGTGCCAGTAGTACAAGCACAGATACGCAGTATTTT.